A single sample gave rise to the 10 T cell receptor beta chains below, sequenced in a study of T cells after posttransplantation cyclophosphamide. Generated by immunoSEQ multiplex PCR, the TCRdb table keeps only in-frame clones and is missing some. The table records 1,500 to 2,500 clones, about 93% of them present only once. Sequenced sample: naive CD8+ T cells sorted from PBMCs. The receptors come from a woman aged 55-69 years in good health, CMV-negative, and a related stem cell transplant donor.

The V call is TRBV9, the J call TRBJ1-1; the D gene is possibly TRBD1 (5 bases). V lost 2 bases, J lost 3 bases, and 8 bases lay in between. The CDR3 loop spans 13 amino acids. Germline lookup yields CDR1 SGDLS and CDR2 YYNGEE. The CDR3 spells CASSVGGHTEAFF. The CDR3 region has the DNA TGTGCCAGCAGCGTGGGGGGACACACTGAAGCTTTCTTT.

The J gene is TRBJ2-1, the V gene TRBV4-1, with 9 bases lining up with TRBD1. The V segment lost 4 bases and the J segment 4 bases; nucleotides outside the gene matches: 8. Germline V lookup: CDR1 MGHRA, CDR2 YSYEKL. There are 16 residues in the CDR3. The CDR3 here is CASSRYGDRVYNEQFF. The CDR3 bases are TGCGCCAGCAGCCGCTACGGGGACAGGGTTTACAATGAGCAGTTCTTC.

The V and J genes are TRBV27 and TRBJ2-3; D perhaps matches TRBD2 (6 bases). Trimming cost V 2 bases and J 3 bases, with 15 bases left between them. CDR3 size: 16 residues. Germline V gene data show CDR1 as MNHEY and CDR2 as SMNVEV (reference sequence). CDR3 coding DNA: TGTGCCAGCAGTTTAATTAGCGGCTTGGGGACAGATACGCAGTATTTT. The encoded protein is CASSLISGLGTDTQYF.

The rearrangement links TRBV30 to TRBJ2-4, with D perhaps TRBD1 (6 bases). The CDR3 has 13 amino acids. Trimming took off 3 bases at V and 9 bases at J, with 15 bases between the two ends. Germline V gene data show CDR1 as GTSNPN and CDR2 as SVGIG (reference sequence). The CDR3 DNA is TGTGCCTGGAGCGAAATACAGGGTGCCATTCAGTACTTC. Translating gives CAWSEIQGAIQYF.

This clone was seen just once. The genes are TRBV5-6 and TRBJ2-3, with D unresolved. The CDR3 is 12 amino acids. Germline CDR1 is SGHDT and CDR2 is YYEEEE. Trimming shortened V by 1 base and J by 6 bases, and 6 bases separated the two germline ends. The CDR3 loop reads CASSLRSDTQYF. The CDR3 DNA reads as TGTGCCAGCAGCTTGAGGAGTGATACGCAGTATTTT.

The J gene is TRBJ2-5, the V gene TRBV7-9; D gene unclear. Trimming took 3 bases from V and 2 from J, leaving 7 bases between them. Germline V gene lookup returns CDR1 SEHNR and CDR2 FQNEAQ (reference sequence). The CDR3 covers 13 residues. The CDR3 loop is CASSFSSQETQYF. As DNA, the CDR3 is TGTGCCAGCAGCTTTAGTTCACAAGAGACCCAGTACTTC.

This chain connects TRBV28 to TRBJ2-3; D might be TRBD1 (6 bases). This CDR3 region has 14 residues. V was clipped by 11 bases and J by 4 bases, with 19 bases between them. Germline-derived CDR1 and CDR2 are MDHEN and SYDVKM. CDR3 sequence: CAVRTDERPDTQYF. The CDR3, as DNA: TGTGCCGTCCGGACAGATGAGCGACCAGATACGCAGTATTTT.

The chain carries TRBV5-1 and TRBJ1-1; no firm D call. The CDR3 spans 11 residues. V was trimmed by 7 bases and J by 5 bases, leaving 9 bases between them. Germline values: CDR1 SGHRS, CDR2 YFSETQ. In DNA form, the CDR3 reads TGCGCCAGCGTGAGAGGTACTGAAGCTTTCTTT. It translates to CASVRGTEAFF.

The chain recombines TRBV9 with TRBJ2-3, with D possibly TRBD1 on 5 matching bases. This CDR3 has 15 amino acids. CDR1 and CDR2 (germline): SGDLS, YYNGEE. V was shortened by 4 bases and J by 2 bases, with 14 bases between the two germline ends. The CDR3 DNA reads TGTGCCAGCAGCTTCGACGGACACTCCACAGATACGCAGTATTTT. This encodes CASSFDGHSTDTQYF.

The chain uses TRBV13 and TRBJ1-2; unclear D gene. Germline lookup yields CDR1 PRHDT and CDR2 FYEKMQ (reference sequence). This CDR3 comprises 15 residues. Trimming left V 5 bases short and J 4 bases short, with 17 bases between. The CDR3 region has the DNA TGTGCCAGCAGCCACGGGTTAGAGGGCAGCTATGGCTACACCTTC. Protein sequence: CASSHGLEGSYGYTF.